This entry features one TCR beta chain sequence. The data were produced by immunoSEQ multiplex PCR, yet TCRdb's version contains in-frame clones alone and is incomplete. The table has about 110,000 clones, 85% to 95% seen once. The CDR3 loop spans 14 amino acids. The data were obtained in a study of T cell changes during pregnancy in multiple sclerosis. This material consisted of peripheral blood, taken in the third trimester of pregnancy. V is TRBV21-1 and J is TRBJ1-2; no check of the table's D call, TRBD1, against the DNA was made. TRBV21-1 is flagged as a pseudogene. This receptor was obtained from a female donor in good health, enrolled as a control in a pregnancy study. CDR3 amino acids: CASRTGDGNYGYTF. The CDR3 nucleotides are TGTGCCAGCAGGACAGGGGACGGGAACTATGGCTACACCTTC.